This TCR beta chain is drawn from a study of shared clonotypes between healthy human individuals. Study results and limitations: Non-shared clonotypes were found to have lower generation probabilities than the clonotypes that were shared by all four of the sorted-subset donors.

Terminally differentiated effector memory CD45RA+ cells were left out of the naive CD8 fraction, which was CD45RO-negative and positively selected for CCR7. The CDR3 spans 12 residues. CDR1 GTSNPN and CDR2 SVGIG come from the germline V gene (reference sequence). V lost 5 bases and J lost 3; bases outside the gene matches: 3. As for this clone: Its specificity is not known.

Method: immunoSEQ multiplex PCR; TCRdb's copy keeps in-frame clones and lacks some. This table holds roughly 600,000 clones, nearly 98% found once. The rearrangement joins TRBV30 to TRBJ2-7; 8 nucleotides line up with TRBD1. Source material: naive CD8+ T cells sorted from blood. The clonotype was recovered from a man aged 30-40 years in good health. This CDR3 reads CAWGQGYYEQYF. DNA of the CDR3: TGTGCCTGGGGACAGGGTTACTACGAGCAGTACTTC.